This T cell receptor (beta chain) was observed in a study of T cell responses to AZD1222 COVID-19 vaccine. CDR1 is WNHNN and CDR2 is SYGVQD in the germline V gene (reference sequence). V shed 8 bases and J 7 bases; nucleotides not matched to a gene: 6. The CDR3 is made up of 15 amino acids. The repertoire was sequenced with immunoSEQ multiplex PCR; TCRdb's copy has only in-frame clones and lacks some. The table records about 110,000 clones, approximately 91% of them present only once. Notes on the study in general: Per reports, nearly half of all spike-specific TCRs target regions that are unmutated in variants. Samples come after the peak T cell response, not at day 14.

Details on this clone: Its antigen is still unknown.

This clonotype originated in an adult in good health. This chain connects TRBV10-1 to TRBJ2-2, with TRBD2 matching over 14 bases. The sequenced sample was peripheral blood, obtained on day 0 of MenACWY control vaccination. The CDR3 loop is CASQWTSGRCGELFF. CDR3 in DNA: TGCGCCAGCCAATGGACTAGCGGGAGGTGCGGGGAGCTGTTTTTT.